This T cell receptor (beta chain) appears in the sequencing data of a study of T-cell reconstitution after alpha-beta-depleted transplantation in children. Study observations and caveats: Newly made T cells mostly supplied T-cell counts and diversity one year after transplant. After transplant, at about two months, alpha-beta T cells were reportedly derived from several hundred expanded graft clones. Elevated TCRbeta diversity at day 60 was traced, in some patients, to surviving recipient T cells and thymic progenitors.

CDR1 is SNHLY and CDR2 is FYNNEI in the germline V gene. The CDR3 consists of 13 residues. With V trimmed by 6 bases and J by 4 bases, 5 bases remained unmatched. Unique molecular identifiers were incorporated into the prepared TCRbeta library. TCRdb itself ran the PCR reads through MiXCR, one entry per CDR3 protein. The sample has 200,000 to 250,000 distinct CDR3 sequences; roughly 8.2% are singletons. About this clonotype: Its matching antigen is unknown. A read error is possible here, since a much larger clone lies one base away.

V is TRBV2 and J is TRBJ1-1, with TRBD1 identical over 7 bases. The receptor comes from a male patient between 10 and 17 years old who had a stem cell transplant for acute lymphoblastic leukemia, so the T cells may come from the graft donor. The sequences come from PBMCs, mostly from graft donor cells, collected 180 days after TCRalphabeta/CD19-depleted stem cell transplant. This chain's CDR3 is CASRSHRGTEAFF. CDR3 DNA: TGTGCCAGCAGATCCCACAGGGGCACTGAAGCTTTCTTT.